This T cell receptor beta chain stems from a study of blood T cell repertoires in COVID-19. Authors' methods: Nucleated cell counts were estimated from reference gene primer amplification. The assay was immunoSEQ multiplex PCR, and TCRdb's table has in-frame clones only and misses some. V and J calls and clone size are given by that table; D and trimming were obtained from the DNA. The table lists 240,000 or so clones, approximately 85% of them singletons. This clone occurred once. This CDR3 comprises 15 residues. Germline CDR1 SGHNT, CDR2 YYREEE (reference sequence). V was pared by 3 bases and J by 0 bases, with 12 bases between.

The receptor was isolated from a man at least 80 years old with acute or convalescent COVID-19. The J gene is TRBJ1-2, the V gene TRBV5-4; D perhaps matches TRBD1 (6 bases). Sequenced material: peripheral blood. The CDR3 sequence: CASSYGGSPNYGYTF. The CDR3 DNA sequence: TGTGCCAGCAGCTATGGGGGCAGCCCTAACTATGGCTACACCTTC.